A selection of T cell receptor beta chains follows, all from one sample in a study of graft-versus-host responses after intestinal transplantation. Produced via immunoSEQ multiplex PCR; TCRdb's table is partial and in-frame only. The sample contains just over 95,000 clones, roughly 90% of which appear only once. Their target antigens are unknown. The sequenced sample was unstimulated CD4+ T cells sorted from spleen or lymph node cells, obtained before intestinal transplant. Every receptor here comes from a human donor who received an intestinal transplant. Both conserved end residues are part of each CDR3. The D gene is left open where the match is weak. Size values are once, few and many counts, or a class for expanded clones, and some rows have none.

d_call: TRBD1
clone_size: -
v_call: TRBV5-4
j_call: TRBJ1-5
cdr3_aa: CASSYGPTKTGGGQPQHF
cdr3_nt: TGTGCCAGCAGCTATGGGCCCACTAAAACAGGGGGGGGTCAGCCCCAGCATTTT

d_call: -
clone_size: -
v_call: TRBV5-1
j_call: TRBJ2-7
cdr3_aa: CASSSNYEQYF
cdr3_nt: TGCGCCAGCAGCTCAAACTACGAGCAGTACTTC

d_call: -
clone_size: -
v_call: TRBV4-2
j_call: TRBJ2-7
cdr3_aa: CASSQVQTSSSYEQYF
cdr3_nt: TGTGCCAGCAGCCAAGTGCAAACTAGTTCCTCCTACGAGCAGTACTTC

d_call: TRBD2
clone_size: -
v_call: TRBV5-1
j_call: TRBJ2-5
cdr3_aa: CASSLSTSGRARETQYF
cdr3_nt: TGCGCCAGCAGCTTGTCTACTAGCGGGAGGGCCCGAGAGACCCAGTACTTC

d_call: TRBD2
clone_size: -
v_call: TRBV5-4
j_call: TRBJ2-3
cdr3_aa: CASSRGGSTDTQYF
cdr3_nt: TGTGCCAGCAGCCGCGGGGGGTCCACAGATACGCAGTATTTT

d_call: TRBD2
clone_size: -
v_call: TRBV27
j_call: TRBJ2-1
cdr3_aa: CASSFSRGGNEQFF
cdr3_nt: TGTGCCAGCAGTTTCTCCCGCGGGGGCAATGAGCAGTTCTTC

d_call: -
clone_size: -
v_call: TRBV5-4
j_call: TRBJ1-6
cdr3_aa: CASSRFDDWNSPLHF
cdr3_nt: TGTGCCAGCAGCCGGTTTGACGACTGGAATTCACCCCTCCACTTT

d_call: -
clone_size: -
v_call: TRBV4-3
j_call: TRBJ1-2
cdr3_aa: CASSQGGSTELLYGYTF
cdr3_nt: TGCGCCAGCAGCCAAGGGGGATCGACAGAATTGTTATATGGCTACACCTTC

d_call: TRBD2
clone_size: -
v_call: TRBV19
j_call: TRBJ2-3
cdr3_aa: CASSERTGTSVTDTQYF
cdr3_nt: TGTGCCAGTAGTGAACGGACCGGGACTAGCGTGACAGATACGCAGTATTTT

d_call: -
clone_size: -
v_call: TRBV7-2
j_call: TRBJ1-2
cdr3_aa: CASSLNYGYTF
cdr3_nt: TGTGCCAGCAGCCTCAACTATGGCTACACCTTC

d_call: -
clone_size: -
v_call: TRBV27
j_call: TRBJ1-4
cdr3_aa: CASSLFVVGGELFF
cdr3_nt: TGTGCCAGCAGTTTATTTGTGGTAGGAGGGGAACTGTTTTTT

d_call: TRBD2
clone_size: -
v_call: TRBV30
j_call: TRBJ2-1
cdr3_aa: CAWIPSGLPNNEQFF
cdr3_nt: TGTGCCTGGATCCCCTCGGGACTACCTAACAATGAGCAGTTCTTC

d_call: TRBD1
clone_size: -
v_call: TRBV27
j_call: TRBJ1-5
cdr3_aa: CASSLFSTGGQPQHF
cdr3_nt: TGTGCCAGCAGTTTATTCAGCACAGGGGGTCAGCCCCAGCATTTT

d_call: -
clone_size: -
v_call: TRBV28
j_call: TRBJ2-3
cdr3_aa: CASSLGLSTDTQYF
cdr3_nt: TGTGCCAGCAGTTTAGGGCTCTCTACAGATACGCAGTATTTT

d_call: TRBD1
clone_size: -
v_call: TRBV29-1
j_call: TRBJ1-2
cdr3_aa: CSVGDRAYYGYTF
cdr3_nt: TGCAGCGTGGGGGACAGGGCCTACTATGGCTACACCTTC

d_call: TRBD2
clone_size: -
v_call: TRBV5-1
j_call: TRBJ2-7
cdr3_aa: CASRSLPSGSVYEQYF
cdr3_nt: TGCGCCAGCAGGAGTCTCCCTAGCGGGAGTGTTTACGAGCAGTACTTC

d_call: -
clone_size: -
v_call: TRBV30
j_call: TRBJ1-5
cdr3_aa: CAWSTTVNQPQHF
cdr3_nt: TGTGCCTGGAGTACGACAGTCAATCAGCCCCAGCATTTT

d_call: TRBD1
clone_size: -
v_call: TRBV9
j_call: TRBJ2-6
cdr3_aa: CASSVEGTALTF
cdr3_nt: TGTGCCAGCAGCGTAGAGGGGACAGCCCTGACTTTC

d_call: -
clone_size: -
v_call: TRBV30
j_call: TRBJ2-1
cdr3_aa: CAWMTSSYNEQFF
cdr3_nt: TGTGCCTGGATGACTAGCTCCTACAATGAGCAGTTCTTC

d_call: TRBD2
clone_size: -
v_call: TRBV6-1
j_call: TRBJ2-2
cdr3_aa: CASSVSNSGGSLDTGELFF
cdr3_nt: TGTGCCAGCAGTGTAAGCAATAGCGGGGGTTCTTTGGACACCGGGGAGCTGTTTTTT

d_call: -
clone_size: -
v_call: TRBV21-1
j_call: TRBJ2-7
cdr3_aa: CASSKEAGTGNYEQYF
cdr3_nt: TGTGCCAGCAGCAAAGAAGCCGGGACAGGGAACTACGAGCAGTACTTC

d_call: -
clone_size: -
v_call: TRBV30
j_call: TRBJ1-5
cdr3_aa: CAWRSSGRGQPQHF
cdr3_nt: TGTGCCTGGAGAAGTTCTGGCCGGGGGCAGCCCCAGCATTTT

d_call: -
clone_size: -
v_call: TRBV5-1
j_call: TRBJ1-1
cdr3_aa: CASSFGPAGTEAFF
cdr3_nt: TGCGCCAGCAGCTTCGGTCCGGCGGGCACTGAAGCTTTCTTT

d_call: -
clone_size: few
v_call: TRBV10-1
j_call: TRBJ1-1
cdr3_aa: CASRYRGKAEAFF
cdr3_nt: TGCGCCAGCAGATACCGAGGTAAAGCTGAAGCTTTCTTT

d_call: TRBD2
clone_size: -
v_call: TRBV11-2
j_call: TRBJ2-1
cdr3_aa: CASSLGKTSGGPNEQFF
cdr3_nt: TGTGCCAGCAGCTTAGGAAAGACTAGCGGGGGGCCTAATGAGCAGTTCTTC

d_call: -
clone_size: -
v_call: TRBV7-3
j_call: TRBJ2-2
cdr3_aa: CASSLIDRTAGELFF
cdr3_nt: TGTGCCAGCAGTCTCATCGACAGAACCGCCGGGGAGCTGTTTTTT

d_call: TRBD1
clone_size: -
v_call: TRBV9
j_call: TRBJ1-2
cdr3_aa: CASSLTGQPYGYTF
cdr3_nt: TGTGCCAGCAGCCTAACGGGACAGCCATATGGCTACACCTTC

d_call: -
clone_size: -
v_call: TRBV21-1
j_call: TRBJ1-3
cdr3_aa: CASIKSGAESSGNTIYF
cdr3_nt: TGTGCCAGCATAAAGAGTGGTGCGGAGAGCTCTGGAAACACCATATATTTT

d_call: -
clone_size: -
v_call: TRBV14
j_call: TRBJ1-1
cdr3_aa: CASSLRGVTEAFF
cdr3_nt: TGTGCCAGCAGCCTTCGCGGGGTCACTGAAGCTTTCTTT

d_call: -
clone_size: -
v_call: TRBV19
j_call: TRBJ2-7
cdr3_aa: CASSPRGQGSEQYF
cdr3_nt: TGTGCCAGTAGTCCTAGAGGCCAGGGGAGCGAGCAGTACTTC

d_call: TRBD1
clone_size: -
v_call: TRBV6-5
j_call: TRBJ2-2
cdr3_aa: CAASGQGQAGELFF
cdr3_nt: TGTGCCGCCTCGGGACAGGGACAAGCCGGGGAGCTGTTTTTT

d_call: -
clone_size: few
v_call: TRBV5-1
j_call: TRBJ1-3
cdr3_aa: CASSSRGVNSGNTIYF
cdr3_nt: TGCGCCAGCAGCTCCCGGGGAGTTAACTCTGGAAACACCATATATTTT